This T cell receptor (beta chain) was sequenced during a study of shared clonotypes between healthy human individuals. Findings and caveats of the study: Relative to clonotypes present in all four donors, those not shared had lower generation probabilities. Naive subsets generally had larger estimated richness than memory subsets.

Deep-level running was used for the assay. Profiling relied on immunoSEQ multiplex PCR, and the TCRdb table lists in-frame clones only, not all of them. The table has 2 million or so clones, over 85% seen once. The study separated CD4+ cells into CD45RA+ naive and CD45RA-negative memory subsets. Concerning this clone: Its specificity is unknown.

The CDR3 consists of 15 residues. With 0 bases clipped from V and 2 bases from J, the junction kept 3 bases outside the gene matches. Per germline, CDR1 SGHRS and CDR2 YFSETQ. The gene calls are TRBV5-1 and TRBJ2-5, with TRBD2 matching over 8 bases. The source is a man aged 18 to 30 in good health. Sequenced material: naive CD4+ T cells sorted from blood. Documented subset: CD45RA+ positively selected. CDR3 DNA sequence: TGCGCCAGCAGCTTGGACGGACTAGCTCAAGAGACCCAGTACTTC. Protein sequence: CASSLDGLAQETQYF.